A selection of T cell receptor beta chains follows, all from one sample in a study of cytomegalovirus exposure and HLA in healthy donors. The repertoire was sequenced with immunoSEQ multiplex PCR; TCRdb's copy has only in-frame clones and lacks some. The sample lists 150,000 to 200,000 clones, 70% to 85% occurring once. The sample consisted of PBMCs. The receptors shown here come from a woman in her 30s in good health and CMV-seropositive. The CDR3 runs from the conserved cysteine through the conserved F or W. The D gene is left open where the match is weak. Size tells how often a clone was seen (once, few, many) or the class of an expanded clone, and some rows leave it out.

cdr3_aa: CASSVQGNIQYF
cdr3_nt: TGTGCCAGCAGTGTACAGGGTAACATTCAGTACTTC
clone_size: .
j_call: TRBJ2-4
cdr3_length: 12
v_call: TRBV6-1
d_call: .

cdr3_aa: CSVEDTGGPSYGYTF
cdr3_nt: TGCAGCGTTGAAGATACGGGGGGGCCCAGCTATGGCTACACCTTC
clone_size: .
j_call: TRBJ1-2
cdr3_length: 15
v_call: TRBV29-1
d_call: .

cdr3_aa: CARGAASSYEQYF
cdr3_nt: TGTGCCAGGGGGGCGGCTAGCTCCTACGAGCAGTACTTC
clone_size: once
j_call: TRBJ2-7
cdr3_length: 13
v_call: TRBV2
d_call: .

cdr3_aa: CASSETGGYEQYF
cdr3_nt: TGTGCCAGCAGTGAAACAGGGGGCTACGAGCAGTACTTC
clone_size: .
j_call: TRBJ2-7
cdr3_length: 13
v_call: TRBV25-1
d_call: TRBD1

cdr3_aa: CSVRGRAGNTIYF
cdr3_nt: TGCAGCGTCCGAGGGCGTGCTGGAAACACCATATATTTT
clone_size: .
j_call: TRBJ1-3
cdr3_length: 13
v_call: TRBV29-1
d_call: .

cdr3_aa: CASSQDGRSPIETQYF
cdr3_nt: TGCGCCAGCAGCCAAGATGGTCGGTCCCCCATAGAGACCCAGTACTTC
clone_size: .
j_call: TRBJ2-5
cdr3_length: 16
v_call: TRBV4-3
d_call: .

cdr3_aa: CASSYGTSDYEQYF
cdr3_nt: TGCGCCAGCAGCTACGGGACTAGCGACTACGAGCAGTACTTC
clone_size: .
j_call: TRBJ2-7
cdr3_length: 14
v_call: TRBV5-1
d_call: TRBD2

cdr3_aa: CAWSAPRTSGRAPQYF
cdr3_nt: TGTGCCTGGAGCGCTCCCAGGACTAGCGGGAGGGCCCCGCAGTACTTC
clone_size: .
j_call: TRBJ2-7
cdr3_length: 16
v_call: TRBV30
d_call: TRBD2

cdr3_aa: CASSLGASHWYEQYF
cdr3_nt: TGTGCCAGCAGCTTAGGCGCTAGCCATTGGTACGAGCAGTACTTC
clone_size: .
j_call: TRBJ2-7
cdr3_length: 15
v_call: TRBV7-6
d_call: .

cdr3_aa: CSSSLVTRATAGYGYTF
cdr3_nt: TGTTCCAGCAGCTTGGTTACTAGGGCCACGGCGGGGTATGGCTACACCTTC
clone_size: .
j_call: TRBJ1-2
cdr3_length: 17
v_call: TRBV7-9
d_call: .

cdr3_aa: CASSQDGQGTNTEAFF
cdr3_nt: TGCGCCAGCAGCCAAGATGGCCAGGGAACCAACACTGAAGCTTTCTTT
clone_size: .
j_call: TRBJ1-1
cdr3_length: 16
v_call: TRBV4-3
d_call: .

cdr3_aa: CASSLGRGYTGELFF
cdr3_nt: TGTGCCAGCAGCTTGGGTAGGGGGTATACCGGGGAGCTGTTTTTT
clone_size: .
j_call: TRBJ2-2
cdr3_length: 15
v_call: TRBV5-6
d_call: .

cdr3_aa: CASRGTGTSYEQYF
cdr3_nt: TGTGCCAGCAGAGGGACAGGGACCTCCTACGAGCAGTACTTC
clone_size: .
j_call: TRBJ2-7
cdr3_length: 14
v_call: TRBV27
d_call: TRBD1

cdr3_aa: CASSQAVAGTSNQPQHF
cdr3_nt: TGCGCCAGCAGCCAAGCAGTGGCGGGGACTAGCAATCAGCCCCAGCATTTT
clone_size: once
j_call: TRBJ1-5
cdr3_length: 17
v_call: TRBV4-1
d_call: .

cdr3_aa: CASGQDRYTFF
cdr3_nt: TGTGCCAGCGGCCAAGACAGGTACACTTTCTTT
clone_size: .
j_call: TRBJ1-1
cdr3_length: 11
v_call: TRBV4-2
d_call: .

cdr3_aa: CASSHLAGVQETQYF
cdr3_nt: TGCGCCAGCAGCCATCTAGCGGGAGTTCAAGAGACCCAGTACTTC
clone_size: .
j_call: TRBJ2-5
cdr3_length: 15
v_call: TRBV4-1
d_call: TRBD2

cdr3_aa: CASSPDRGGQETQYF
cdr3_nt: TGTGCCAGCAGCCCGGACAGGGGAGGCCAAGAGACCCAGTACTTC
clone_size: .
j_call: TRBJ2-5
cdr3_length: 15
v_call: TRBV7-2
d_call: TRBD1

cdr3_aa: CSVNRDTEAFF
cdr3_nt: TGCAGTGTTAACCGGGACACCGAAGCTTTCTTT
clone_size: .
j_call: TRBJ1-1
cdr3_length: 11
v_call: TRBV20-1
d_call: .

cdr3_aa: CASSPTQGVGAGHSYEQYF
cdr3_nt: TGTGCCAGCAGCCCAACGCAGGGGGTGGGGGCGGGTCACTCCTACGAGCAGTACTTC
clone_size: .
j_call: TRBJ2-7
cdr3_length: 19
v_call: TRBV11-1
d_call: TRBD1

cdr3_aa: CASSVGGTQETQYF
cdr3_nt: TGTGCCAGCAGCGTAGGCGGGACCCAAGAGACCCAGTACTTC
clone_size: .
j_call: TRBJ2-5
cdr3_length: 14
v_call: TRBV9
d_call: .

cdr3_aa: CASAGGTTDTQYF
cdr3_nt: TGTGCCAGCGCGGGGGGGACCACAGATACGCAGTATTTT
clone_size: .
j_call: TRBJ2-3
cdr3_length: 13
v_call: TRBV5-6
d_call: TRBD2